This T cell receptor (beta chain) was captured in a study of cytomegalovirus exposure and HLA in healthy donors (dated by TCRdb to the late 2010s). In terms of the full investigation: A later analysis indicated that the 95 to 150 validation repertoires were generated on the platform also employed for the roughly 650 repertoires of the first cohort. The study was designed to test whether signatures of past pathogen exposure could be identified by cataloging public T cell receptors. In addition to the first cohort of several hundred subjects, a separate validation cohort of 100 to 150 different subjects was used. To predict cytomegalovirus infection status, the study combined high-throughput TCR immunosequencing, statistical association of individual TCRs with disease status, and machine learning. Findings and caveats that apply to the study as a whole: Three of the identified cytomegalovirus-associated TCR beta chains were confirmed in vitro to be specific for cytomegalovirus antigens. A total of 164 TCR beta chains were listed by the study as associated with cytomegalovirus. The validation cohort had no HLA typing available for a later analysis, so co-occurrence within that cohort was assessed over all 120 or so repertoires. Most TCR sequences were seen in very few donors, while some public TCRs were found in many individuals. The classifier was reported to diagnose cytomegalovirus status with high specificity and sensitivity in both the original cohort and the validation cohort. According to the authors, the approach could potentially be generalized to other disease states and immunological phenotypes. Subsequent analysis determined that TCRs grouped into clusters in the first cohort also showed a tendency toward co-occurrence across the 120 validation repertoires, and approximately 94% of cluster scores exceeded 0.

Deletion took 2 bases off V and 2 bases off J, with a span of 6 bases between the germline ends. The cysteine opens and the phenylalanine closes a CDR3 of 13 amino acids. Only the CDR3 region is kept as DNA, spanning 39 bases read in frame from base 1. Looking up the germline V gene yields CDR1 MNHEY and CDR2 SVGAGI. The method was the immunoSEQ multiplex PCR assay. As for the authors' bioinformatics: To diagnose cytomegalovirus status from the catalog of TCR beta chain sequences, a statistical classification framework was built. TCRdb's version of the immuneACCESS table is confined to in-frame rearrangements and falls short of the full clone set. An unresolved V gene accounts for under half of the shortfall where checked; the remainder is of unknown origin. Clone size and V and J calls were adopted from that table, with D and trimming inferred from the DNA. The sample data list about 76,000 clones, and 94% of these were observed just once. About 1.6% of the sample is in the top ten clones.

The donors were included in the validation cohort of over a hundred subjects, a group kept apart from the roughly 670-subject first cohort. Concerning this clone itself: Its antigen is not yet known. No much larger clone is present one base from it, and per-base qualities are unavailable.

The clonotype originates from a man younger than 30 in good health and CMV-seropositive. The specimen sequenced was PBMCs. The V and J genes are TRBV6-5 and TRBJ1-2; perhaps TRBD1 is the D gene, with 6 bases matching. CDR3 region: CASSYDRNYGYTF. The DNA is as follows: TGTGCCAGCAGTTACGACAGGAACTATGGCTACACCTTC.